The rows below give T cell receptor beta chains drawn from one sample of a study of T cell repertoires in cytomegalovirus infection. Their cognate antigens are unknown. TCRdb reprocessed the reads with MiXCR, giving one entry per CDR3 protein. The sample shows 450,000 to 600,000 distinct CDR3 sequences, roughly a third of them seen only once. Sequenced material: cultured PBMCs, taken from culture after CMV antigen stimulation. These receptors all come from a human donor in good health (CMV status not recorded). Some clones in this sample may be carry-over from other donors' samples. CDR3s include the opening cysteine and the closing phenylalanine or tryptophan. D genes are given only for firm matches. Not all rows give a size; the values are once, few, many and, for expanded clones, a class.

TGCGCCAGCAGCCGAGGGCGAGTAGCGGGAGGCCGAGGCTACGAGCAGTACTTC,CASSRGRVAGGRGYEQYF,TRBJ2-7,-,TRBV4-3,TRBD2
TGTGCCAGCAGCTTGGGGGGGGGCCGGGAGACCCAGTACTTC,CASSLGGGRETQYF,TRBJ2-5,many,TRBV7-2,-
TGTGCCAGCAGCCCGGACCCGGGACGGAGTACTGAAGCTTTCTTT,CASSPDPGRSTEAFF,TRBJ1-1,-,TRBV7-3,-
TGTGCCAGCAGTCCCACGTGGGGCGACCCCACAGATACGCAGTATTTT,CASSPTWGDPTDTQYF,TRBJ2-3,-,TRBV28,-
TGTGCCAGCACCCTTGGGACAGTCAAGAATTCACCCCTCCACTTT,CASTLGTVKNSPLHF,TRBJ1-6,-,TRBV12-3/TRBV12-4,TRBD1
TGTGCCAGCAGCTTAGCAGGACTAGTCTTACTCAACACCGGGGAGCTGTTTTTT,CASSLAGLVLLNTGELFF,TRBJ2-2,many,TRBV7-8,TRBD2
TGTGCCAGCAGTCCCTCGGGACAGGGGTCGTTCGAGCAGTACTTC,CASSPSGQGSFEQYF,TRBJ2-7,few,TRBV28,TRBD1
TGTGCCAGCGCTCCCATGGGCAGTGAAGCTTTCTTT,CASAPMGSEAFF,TRBJ1-1,-,TRBV27,-
TGTGCCTGGTGGACAGGGGACCTCTATGGCTACACCTTC,CAWWTGDLYGYTF,TRBJ1-2,once,TRBV30,TRBD1
TGTGCCAGCAGCTTAGACCCCCTGACGTTCGGCAGGCGTACCTACGAGCAGTACTTC,CASSLDPLTFGRRTYEQYF,TRBJ2-7,-,TRBV7-2,-
TGTGCCAGCAGCTTTCGCCCTAGCACAGATACGCAGTATTTT,CASSFRPSTDTQYF,TRBJ2-3,-,TRBV7-2,-
TGTGCCAGCAGCTTTGATCAGCGGCATCCGTATTTT,CASSFDQRHPYF,TRBJ2-3,many,TRBV7-2,-
TGTGCCAGCAGCTGGGCGGGAGGGGTTGATACGCAGTATTTT,CASSWAGGVDTQYF,TRBJ2-3,-,TRBV11-2,TRBD2
TGTGCCAGCAGCTTCGACGCTAGCGGGAGAAATGAGCAGTTCTTC,CASSFDASGRNEQFF,TRBJ2-1,few,TRBV7-9,TRBD2
TGTGCCAGCAGTCCCCGGACAGGAGTCAAACAAGATGGCTACACCTTC,CASSPRTGVKQDGYTF,TRBJ1-2,-,TRBV27,TRBD1
TGTGCCAGCAGCCCCCCTACTAGCGGGAGCAGAAATGAGCAGTTCTTC,CASSPPTSGSRNEQFF,TRBJ2-1,many,TRBV12-3/TRBV12-4,TRBD2
TGTGCCAGCAGCGTAGGAGGGTATACTGAAGCTTTCTTT,CASSVGGYTEAFF,TRBJ1-1,-,TRBV9,-
TGTGCCAGTACCCTCGGGTCTTTCGACACTGAAGCTTTCTTT,CASTLGSFDTEAFF,TRBJ1-1,-,TRBV19,-
TGTGCCAGCAGCTGGGACAGGGGATCCACTGAAGCTTTCTTT,CASSWDRGSTEAFF,TRBJ1-1,-,TRBV11-1,TRBD1
TGTGCCAGCAGTGCGACTAGCTACACGCAGTATTTT,CASSATSYTQYF,TRBJ2-3,few,TRBV6-1,TRBD2
TGTGCCAGCAGTTACTCGAGCCCCGGGCTATCCTACAATGAGCAGTTCTTC,CASSYSSPGLSYNEQFF,TRBJ2-1,-,TRBV6-6,-
TGTGCCAGCATCGGGGGGTCGAGTTGGTTTAACTATGGCTACACCTTC,CASIGGSSWFNYGYTF,TRBJ1-2,-,TRBV6-2/TRBV6-3,-
TGTGCCAGCAGTCCCGACAGGGTGGATCAGCCCCAGCATTTT,CASSPDRVDQPQHF,TRBJ1-5,many,TRBV12-3/TRBV12-4,TRBD1
TGTGCCAGCAGCCGGGACTTCGCGTCGTACAATGAGCAGTTCTTC,CASSRDFASYNEQFF,TRBJ2-1,many,TRBV7-2,-
TGTGCCTGGAGTGTCGTTCGGACTAGCGGGACGATAGCCAAAAACATTCAGTACTTC,CAWSVVRTSGTIAKNIQYF,TRBJ2-4,few,TRBV30,TRBD2
TGTGCCAGCAGGGAAGACAGGGGTAATGAAAAACTGTTTTTT,CASREDRGNEKLFF,TRBJ1-4,-,TRBV27,TRBD1
TGTGCCAGTAGTACAGGGACTATGAACAATGAGCAGTTCTTC,CASSTGTMNNEQFF,TRBJ2-1,-,TRBV19,TRBD2
TGTGCCAGCAGCTTCAGGCAGGGAGGATCTAATGAAAAACTGTTTTTT,CASSFRQGGSNEKLFF,TRBJ1-4,-,TRBV7-2,-
TGTGCCAGCAGCTTAGACAGGACCGCCCCGATCTTT,CASSLDRTAPIF,TRBJ1-1,many,TRBV7-2,-
TGTGCCAGCAGCGTAGGACGGGCCTCCCTTCACGATGGGCAGTTCTTC,CASSVGRASLHDGQFF,TRBJ2-1,few,TRBV9,-
TGTGCCAGCAGTCCAACCGGGACTAGCCTCCCGAGTACGCAGTATTTT,CASSPTGTSLPSTQYF,TRBJ2-3,few,TRBV7-2,TRBD2
TGTGCCAGCAGCCAATTCCAGGAATTTCCTGGAAACACCATATATTTT,CASSQFQEFPGNTIYF,TRBJ1-3,few,TRBV14,-
TGTGCAAGTATGCGGTTTGAGGCCGGGGAGCTGTTTTTT,CASMRFEAGELFF,TRBJ2-2,-,TRBV19,-
TGCGCCAGCAGCCAAGACAGCGGGGTTCCGGGACTAGCGGGTACCCAAGAGACCCAGTACTTC,CASSQDSGVPGLAGTQETQYF,TRBJ2-5,-,TRBV4-3,TRBD2
TGTGCCAGCAGCCGTAGGACTAGCGGGAGTCGTACCTACAATGAGCAGTTCTTC,CASSRRTSGSRTYNEQFF,TRBJ2-1,few,TRBV5-4,TRBD2
TGTGCCAGCAGCTGGGGTACGGGATCGGGAGATACGCAGTATTTT,CASSWGTGSGDTQYF,TRBJ2-3,-,TRBV7-9,-
TGTGCCAGCAGTTACTCGTTGCGGATGAACACTGAAGCTTTCTTT,CASSYSLRMNTEAFF,TRBJ1-1,-,TRBV6-2/TRBV6-3,-
TGTGCCAGCACTCAGGGAGCCAGGACCGTTAATTCACCCCTCCACTTT,CASTQGARTVNSPLHF,TRBJ1-6,-,TRBV2,-
TGTGCCAGCGGAGGGCAGGGGATTGGCGGGGAGCTGTTTTTT,CASGGQGIGGELFF,TRBJ2-2,-,TRBV28,-
TGCGCCAGCAGCCAAGCCGGGACAGGGAGGAGGAATGAGCAGTTCTTC,CASSQAGTGRRNEQFF,TRBJ2-1,few,TRBV4-1,TRBD1
TGTGCTAGTGGTCAGAGGGGGAGTGAGCAGTTCTTC,CASGQRGSEQFF,TRBJ2-1,-,TRBV12-5,-
TGCGCCAGCAGCCGGACCTCCCTGGGGGGCACAGATACGCAGTATTTT,CASSRTSLGGTDTQYF,TRBJ2-3,many,TRBV4-1,-
TGTGCCAGCAGCTCGCCGCGACAGGTGGGAGGCTACACCTTC,CASSSPRQVGGYTF,TRBJ1-2,few,TRBV7-2,-
TGCGCCAGCAGCTTGGCCCACAGGGGTACAGATACGCAGTATTTT,CASSLAHRGTDTQYF,TRBJ2-3,-,TRBV5-1,TRBD1
TGTGCCAGCAGCTTTCAACAGATCTCCTACGAGCAGTACTTC,CASSFQQISYEQYF,TRBJ2-7,-,TRBV7-3,-
TGTGCCAGCAGCTTAGTAAACGGGCCCGACTACGAGCAGTACTTC,CASSLVNGPDYEQYF,TRBJ2-7,-,TRBV7-2,-
TGCAGTGCCCCCAGGGTGGGGGCGGGGGGCTACACCTTC,CSAPRVGAGGYTF,TRBJ1-2,-,TRBV20-1,-
TGTGCCAGCCGAAAGACTAGCGGGAGTACCACAGATACGCAGTATTTT,CASRKTSGSTTDTQYF,TRBJ2-3,-,TRBV18,TRBD2